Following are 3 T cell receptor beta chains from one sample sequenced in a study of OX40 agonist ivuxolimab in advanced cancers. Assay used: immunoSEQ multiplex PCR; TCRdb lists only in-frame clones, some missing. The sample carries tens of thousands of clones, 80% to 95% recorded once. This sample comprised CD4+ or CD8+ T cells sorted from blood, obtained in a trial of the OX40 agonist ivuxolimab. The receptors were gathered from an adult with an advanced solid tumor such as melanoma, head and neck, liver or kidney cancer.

The DNA of the CDR3 is TGTGCCAGCCGGACAGGGGCGGGAGATACGCAGTATTTT. As protein: CASRTGAGDTQYF. The chain joins TRBV5-4 to TRBJ2-3, with 9 bases identical to TRBD1. The CDR3 loop spans 13 amino acids. The V segment lost 7 bases and the J segment 5 bases; nucleotides outside the gene matches: 5. Looked up from germline, CDR1 is SGHNT and CDR2 is YYREEE (reference sequence).

Written as DNA, the CDR3 is TGTGCCAGTGACTCAGAAACCGGGACTAGGAGGAACATTCAGTACTTC. It is translated as CASDSETGTRRNIQYF. The V call is TRBV19, the J call TRBJ2-4, with TRBD2 matching over 8 bases. The germline gives CDR1 LNHDA, CDR2 SQIVND (reference sequence). CDR3 length: 16 residues. The V gene end was trimmed by 8 bases and the J gene end by 7 bases; junction bases not matched to a gene: 16. The variable domain in full, completed from reference TRBV19 and TRBJ2-4, reads DGGITQSPKYLFRKEGQNVTLSCEQNLNHDAMYWYRQDPGQGLRLIYYSQIVNDFQKGDIAEGYSVSREKKESFPLTVTSAQKNPTAFYLCASDSETGTRRNIQYFGAGTRLSVL.

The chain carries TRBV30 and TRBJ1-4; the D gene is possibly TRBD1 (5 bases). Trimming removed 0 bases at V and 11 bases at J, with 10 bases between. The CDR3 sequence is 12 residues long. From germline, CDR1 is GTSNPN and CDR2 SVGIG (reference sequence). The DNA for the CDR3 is TGTGCCTGGAGTGTGGGACGGGGGAAACTGTTTTTT. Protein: CAWSVGRGKLFF.